The T cell receptor beta chain described here comes from a study of T cells in Graves' hyperthyroidism and ophthalmopathy. The TCR beta CDR3 regions underwent amplification using RNA transcripts as the source. A first-round RT-PCR of the TCR CDR3 used the HTBI primer set. In TCRdb, the multiplex PCR reads were re-called with MiXCR into one record per CDR3 protein. The table shows about 510,000 distinct CDR3 sequences, with about 14% occurring only once. This clonotype has only a few counts. Deletions cut 0 bases from V and 0 bases from J, with 8 bases between. The CDR3 totals 15 residues. CDR1 MNHNY and CDR2 SVGAGI come from the germline V gene (reference sequence).

The receptor comes from a woman in her thirties or forties with Graves' hyperthyroidism. Sequenced sample: blood. The chain links TRBV6-6 to TRBJ1-2; D may be TRBD1 (5 bases). The CDR3 sequence: CASSYSGTSNYGYTF. In DNA, the CDR3 is TGTGCCAGCAGTTACTCCGGGACTTCTAACTATGGCTACACCTTC.